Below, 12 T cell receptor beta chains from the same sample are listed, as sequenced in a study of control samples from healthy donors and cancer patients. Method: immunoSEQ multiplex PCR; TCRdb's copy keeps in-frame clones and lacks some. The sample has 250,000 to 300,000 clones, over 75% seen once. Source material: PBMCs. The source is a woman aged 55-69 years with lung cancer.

The chain's CDR3 is CASSSPGQGAVETQYF. The CDR3 region has the DNA TGTGCCAGCAGCTCCCCGGGACAGGGGGCCGTTGAGACCCAGTACTTC. The rearrangement joins TRBV7-9 to TRBJ2-5; TRBD1 aligns across 12 bases. The CDR3 contains 16 residues. The junction had 8 bases not matched to a gene; V was cut back by 4 bases and J by 5 bases. Looked up from germline, CDR1 is SEHNR and CDR2 is FQNEAQ (reference sequence).

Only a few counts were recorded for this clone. As DNA, the CDR3 is TGTGCCAGCAGCGCCGGACAGGGCTTATTAGAGACCCAGTACTTC. Translation gives CASSAGQGLLETQYF. This rearrangement joins TRBV5-6 to TRBJ2-5; 8 bases map to TRBD1. CDR3 length: 15 residues. V shed 4 bases and J 4 bases; nucleotides not matched to a gene: 9. Germline CDR1 and CDR2: SGHDT and YYEEEE. The whole variable domain, remainder taken from reference TRBV5-6 and TRBJ2-5, is DAGVTQSPTHLIKTRGQQVTLRCSPKSGHDTVSWYQQALGQGPQFIFQYYEEEERQRGNFPDRFSGHQFPNYSSELNVNALLLGDSALYLCASSAGQGLLETQYFGPGTRLLVL.

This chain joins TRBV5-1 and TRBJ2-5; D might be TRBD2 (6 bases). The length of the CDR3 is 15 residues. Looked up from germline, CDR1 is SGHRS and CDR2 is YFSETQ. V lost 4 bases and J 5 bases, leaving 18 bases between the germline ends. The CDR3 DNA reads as TGCGCCAGCAGCCTGGGATACGGGAGTGAGGAGACCCAGTACTTC. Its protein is CASSLGYGSEETQYF.

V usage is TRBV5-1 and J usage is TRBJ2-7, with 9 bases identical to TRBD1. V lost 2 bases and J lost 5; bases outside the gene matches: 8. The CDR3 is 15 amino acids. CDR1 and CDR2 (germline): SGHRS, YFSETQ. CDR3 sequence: CASSLSGTGQHEQYF. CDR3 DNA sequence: TGCGCCAGCAGCTTATCCGGGACAGGGCAACACGAGCAGTACTTC.

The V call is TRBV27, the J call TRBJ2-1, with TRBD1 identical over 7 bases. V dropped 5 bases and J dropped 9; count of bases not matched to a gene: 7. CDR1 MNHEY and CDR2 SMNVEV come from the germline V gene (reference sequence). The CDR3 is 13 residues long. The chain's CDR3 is CASSLNRGTEQFF. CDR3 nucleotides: TGTGCCAGCAGTCTGAACAGGGGTACTGAGCAGTTCTTC.

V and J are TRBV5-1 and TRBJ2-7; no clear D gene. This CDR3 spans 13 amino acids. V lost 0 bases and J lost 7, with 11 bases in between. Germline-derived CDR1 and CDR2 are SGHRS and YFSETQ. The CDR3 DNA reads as TGCGCCAGCAGCTTGGATAATCCATGGGAGCAGTACTTC. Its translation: CASSLDNPWEQYF.

CDR3 in DNA: TGTGCCAGCTCACCATTGGGACAGGGGCCGTCTAACTATGGCTACACCTTC. As protein: CASSPLGQGPSNYGYTF. V and J are TRBV18 and TRBJ1-2, with 10 nucleotides matching TRBD1. From germline, CDR1 is KGHSH and CDR2 LQKENI. CDR3 length: 17 residues. V was clipped by 2 bases and J by 0 bases; unmatched bases: 6. The complete variable domain, with remaining parts taken from reference TRBV18 and TRBJ1-2, reads NAGVMQNPRHLVRRRGQEARLRCSPMKGHSHVYWYRQLPEEGLKFMVYLQKENIIDESGMPKERFSAEFPKEGPSILRIQQVVRGDSAAYFCASSPLGQGPSNYGYTFGSGTRLTVV.

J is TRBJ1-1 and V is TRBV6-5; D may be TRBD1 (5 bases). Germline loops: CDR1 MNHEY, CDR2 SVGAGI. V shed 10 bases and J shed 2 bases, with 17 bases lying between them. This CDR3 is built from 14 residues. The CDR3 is CATHSTVTNTEAFF. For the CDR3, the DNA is TGTGCCACCCATTCGACAGTAACAAACACTGAAGCTTTCTTT.

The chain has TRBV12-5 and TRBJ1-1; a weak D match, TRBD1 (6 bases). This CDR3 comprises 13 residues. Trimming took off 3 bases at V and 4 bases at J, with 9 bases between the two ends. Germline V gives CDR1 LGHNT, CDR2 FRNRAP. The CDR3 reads CASGFEGGTEAFF. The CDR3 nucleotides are TGTGCTAGTGGTTTCGAAGGGGGCACTGAAGCTTTCTTT.

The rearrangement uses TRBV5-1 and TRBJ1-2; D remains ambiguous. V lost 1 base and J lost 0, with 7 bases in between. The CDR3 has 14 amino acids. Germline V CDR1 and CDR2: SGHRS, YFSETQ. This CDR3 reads CASSLNGPNYGYTF. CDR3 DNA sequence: TGCGCCAGCAGCTTGAACGGGCCTAACTATGGCTACACCTTC.

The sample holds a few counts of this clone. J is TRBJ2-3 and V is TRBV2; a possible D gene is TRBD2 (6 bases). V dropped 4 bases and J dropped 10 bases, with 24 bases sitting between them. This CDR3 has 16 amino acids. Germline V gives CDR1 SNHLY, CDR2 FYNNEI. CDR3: CASSASLVEEGRPQYF. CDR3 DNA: TGTGCCAGCAGTGCGTCCCTGGTAGAGGAGGGCCGACCGCAGTATTTT.

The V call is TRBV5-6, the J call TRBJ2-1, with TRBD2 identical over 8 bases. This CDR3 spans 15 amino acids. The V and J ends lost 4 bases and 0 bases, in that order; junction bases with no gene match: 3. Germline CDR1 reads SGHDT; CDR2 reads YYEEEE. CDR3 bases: TGTGCCAGCAGCATACTAGCGGCCTCCTACAATGAGCAGTTCTTC. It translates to CASSILAASYNEQFF.